The rows below give T cell receptor beta chains drawn from one sample of a study of blood T cell repertoires in COVID-19. The protocol was immunoSEQ multiplex PCR, while the TCRdb copy is restricted to in-frame clones and leaves out a portion. The data contain 340,000 or so clones, over 75% of them singletons. Sequenced: peripheral blood. The receptors derive from a man over 45 with active or convalescent COVID-19. The CDR3 runs from the conserved cysteine through the conserved F or W. Each record gives: clone size, J gene, D gene, V gene, CDR3 protein, CDR3 DNA. The D gene is left open where the match is weak. Rows give clone size only sometimes, using once, few, many, or a class for an expanded clone.

- | TRBJ1-4 | - | TRBV14 | CASSQPTGANEKLFF | TGTGCCAGCAGCCAACCGACAGGAGCTAATGAAAAACTGTTTTTT
- | TRBJ1-2 | - | TRBV9 | CASSPHEGEGYGYTF | TGTGCCAGCAGCCCTCACGAGGGAGAAGGCTATGGCTACACCTTC
- | TRBJ1-6 | TRBD1 | TRBV28 | CASSPEWTGGDPSSYNSPLHF | TGTGCCAGCAGTCCAGAATGGACAGGGGGCGATCCCTCATCCTATAATTCACCCCTCCACTTT
- | TRBJ2-7 | TRBD2 | TRBV7-2 | CASSYAGLAGDEQYF | TGTGCCAGCAGCTATGCGGGACTAGCGGGAGACGAGCAGTACTTC
many | TRBJ1-2 | TRBD1 | TRBV4-1 | CASSHKPFRGPGYGYTF | TGCGCCAGCAGCCACAAGCCTTTCAGGGGGCCGGGCTATGGCTACACCTTC
- | TRBJ2-3 | - | TRBV12-3/TRBV12-4 | CASSFTATDTQYF | TGTGCCAGCAGTTTTACAGCCACAGATACGCAGTATTTT
- | TRBJ1-4 | TRBD1 | TRBV14 | CASSRQGNEKLFF | TGTGCCAGCAGCCGACAGGGGAATGAAAAACTGTTTTTT
many | TRBJ2-1 | TRBD2 | TRBV4-3 | CASSQDRGGSYNEQFF | TGCGCCAGCAGCCAAGATCGCGGGGGGTCATACAATGAGCAGTTCTTC
- | TRBJ2-1 | - | TRBV7-9 | CASSAQGLATNEQFF | TGTGCCAGCAGCGCACAGGGGCTAGCGACCAATGAGCAGTTCTTC
- | TRBJ2-7 | - | TRBV20-1 | CSAARAYEQYF | TGCAGTGCTGCGAGGGCCTACGAGCAGTACTTC
- | TRBJ2-1 | - | TRBV19 | CASSTYRDNYNEQFF | TGTGCCAGTAGTACCTACAGGGACAACTACAATGAGCAGTTCTTC
- | TRBJ1-3 | - | TRBV30 | CAWSLGGGNTIYF | TGTGCCTGGAGTTTAGGGGGAGGAAACACCATATATTTT
- | TRBJ2-3 | TRBD2 | TRBV12-5 | CASAPEGGTDTQYF | TGTGCTAGTGCCCCCGAGGGAGGGACAGATACGCAGTATTTT
- | TRBJ2-3 | TRBD2 | TRBV2 | CASSGTSGSTDTQYF | TGTGCCAGCAGTGGGACTAGCGGAAGCACAGATACGCAGTATTTT
- | TRBJ1-4 | - | TRBV19 | CASSQQGDLLTNEKLFF | TGTGCCAGTAGCCAACAGGGAGATCTTCTGACTAATGAAAAACTGTTTTTT
- | TRBJ2-2 | TRBD1 | TRBV11-2 | CATARDRRTGELFF | TGTGCCACCGCCCGGGACAGGAGGACCGGGGAGCTGTTTTTT
- | TRBJ1-2 | TRBD1 | TRBV28 | CASSFQQGKGYTF | TGTGCCAGCAGTTTCCAACAGGGGAAGGGCTACACCTTC
- | TRBJ2-3 | - | TRBV6-5 | CASSYEGRADTQYF | TGTGCCAGCAGTTACGAGGGTCGGGCAGATACGCAGTATTTT
- | TRBJ1-1 | TRBD1 | TRBV28 | CASSLGDSPNTEAFF | TGTGCCAGCAGTCTAGGGGACAGCCCGAACACTGAAGCTTTCTTT
- | TRBJ2-3 | - | TRBV30 | CAWSLEWGGLTDTQYF | TGTGCCTGGAGCCTTGAATGGGGGGGCTTGACAGATACGCAGTATTTT
- | TRBJ1-6 | - | TRBV27 | CASGSGSYNSPLHF | TGTGCCAGCGGCTCGGGGTCCTATAATTCACCCCTCCACTTT
- | TRBJ2-1 | - | TRBV19 | CASSIMSEQFF | TGTGCCAGTAGTATCATGTCAGAGCAGTTCTTC
- | TRBJ2-3 | - | TRBV2 | CASKLQGSTDTQYF | TGTGCCAGCAAGCTACAGGGAAGCACAGATACGCAGTATTTT
once | TRBJ2-3 | TRBD2 | TRBV9 | CASSVASGSTDTQYF | TGTGCCAGCAGCGTCGCTAGCGGTTCCACAGATACGCAGTATTTT
- | TRBJ2-6 | TRBD1 | TRBV24-1 | CATSDRGSGANVLTF | TGTGCCACCTCGGACAGGGGCTCTGGGGCCAACGTCCTGACTTTC
- | TRBJ1-1 | TRBD1 | TRBV3-1/TRBV3-2 | CASSQGDRNTEAFF | TGTGCCAGCAGCCAAGGGGACAGGAACACTGAAGCTTTCTTT
- | TRBJ1-5 | - | TRBV6-2/TRBV6-3 | CASSYLPARGQPQHF | TGTGCCAGCAGTTACCTCCCCGCTCGAGGTCAGCCCCAGCATTTT
- | TRBJ1-1 | - | TRBV28 | CASTPPNQGRSFF | TGTGCCAGCACCCCCCCCAACCAGGGCCGATCTTTCTTT
- | TRBJ2-5 | TRBD2 | TRBV11-2 | CASSLNSGEETQYF | TGTGCCAGCAGCTTAAATAGCGGGGAAGAGACCCAGTACTTC
- | TRBJ2-6 | - | TRBV10-3 | CAISQDSSGANVLTF | TGTGCCATCAGCCAGGACAGCTCAGGGGCCAACGTCCTGACTTTC
- | TRBJ1-1 | - | TRBV5-6 | CASSLDSYTEAFF | TGTGCCAGCAGCTTGGACAGTTACACTGAAGCTTTCTTT
- | TRBJ2-3 | - | TRBV27 | CASSLYASGSGTDTQYF | TGTGCCAGCAGTTTATACGCGAGCGGGTCTGGCACAGATACGCAGTATTTT
- | TRBJ2-7 | - | TRBV10-1 | CASSESGSERDEQYF | TGCGCCAGCAGTGAGTCGGGGTCAGAGAGGGACGAGCAGTACTTC
- | TRBJ1-1 | TRBD1 | TRBV18 | CASSRGTGELTEAFF | TGTGCCAGCTCACGTGGGACAGGGGAGTTAACTGAAGCTTTCTTT
- | TRBJ1-1 | - | TRBV30 | CAWTGLSNTEAFF | TGTGCCTGGACGGGACTAAGTAACACTGAAGCTTTCTTT
- | TRBJ1-5 | TRBD1 | TRBV2 | CASQTGTGLIGNQPQHF | TGTGCCAGCCAAACCGGGACAGGGCTAATAGGAAATCAGCCCCAGCATTTT
few | TRBJ1-3 | - | TRBV23-1 | CASSQSEQSSGNTIYF | TGCGCCAGCAGTCAATCGGAACAGAGCTCTGGAAACACCATATATTTT
- | TRBJ1-2 | - | TRBV28 | CASRQGHYGYTF | TGTGCCAGCAGACAGGGTCACTATGGCTACACCTTC
- | TRBJ1-1 | TRBD1 | TRBV9 | CASSPTGQTNTEAFF | TGTGCCAGCAGCCCAACGGGACAGACTAACACTGAAGCTTTCTTT
- | TRBJ2-1 | TRBD2 | TRBV30 | CAWASLGTSGYNEQFF | TGTGCCTGGGCCTCACTCGGGACTAGCGGATACAATGAGCAGTTCTTC
- | TRBJ2-2 | TRBD1 | TRBV10-1 | CASSEGTGWGELFF | TGCGCCAGCAGTGAAGGGACAGGATGGGGGGAGCTGTTTTTT
- | TRBJ2-7 | TRBD1 | TRBV6-5 | CASSYAGQGSYEQYF | TGTGCCAGCAGTTACGCTGGACAGGGGTCCTACGAGCAGTACTTC
- | TRBJ2-7 | - | TRBV5-1 | CASSLDEYEQYF | TGCGCCAGCAGCTTGGATGAGTACGAGCAGTACTTC
- | TRBJ2-1 | - | TRBV19 | CASSIKAGGTEFF | TGTGCCAGTAGTATAAAGGCTGGGGGGACCGAGTTCTTC
- | TRBJ1-4 | TRBD1 | TRBV18 | CASSYLGQGDEKLFF | TGTGCCAGCTCGTACCTTGGACAGGGAGATGAAAAACTGTTTTTT
- | TRBJ2-1 | TRBD2 | TRBV5-1 | CASSLAASGRIYNEQFF | TGCGCCAGCAGCTTGGCGGCTAGCGGGAGGATCTACAATGAGCAGTTCTTC
once | TRBJ1-3 | TRBD1 | TRBV18 | CASSPTGDTGNTIYF | TGTGCCAGCTCCCCGACAGGGGATACTGGAAACACCATATATTTT